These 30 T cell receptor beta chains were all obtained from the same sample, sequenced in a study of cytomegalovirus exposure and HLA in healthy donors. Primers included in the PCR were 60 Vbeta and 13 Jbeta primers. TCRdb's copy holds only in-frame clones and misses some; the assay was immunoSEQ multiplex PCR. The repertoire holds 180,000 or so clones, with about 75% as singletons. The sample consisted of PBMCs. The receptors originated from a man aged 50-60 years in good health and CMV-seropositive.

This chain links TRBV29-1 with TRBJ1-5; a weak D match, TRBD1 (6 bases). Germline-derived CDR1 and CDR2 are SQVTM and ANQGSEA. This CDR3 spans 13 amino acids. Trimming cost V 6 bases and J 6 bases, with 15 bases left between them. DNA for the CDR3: TGCAGCGTCCGTGCTGGGGGGGCTCAGCCCCAGCATTTT. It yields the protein CSVRAGGAQPQHF.

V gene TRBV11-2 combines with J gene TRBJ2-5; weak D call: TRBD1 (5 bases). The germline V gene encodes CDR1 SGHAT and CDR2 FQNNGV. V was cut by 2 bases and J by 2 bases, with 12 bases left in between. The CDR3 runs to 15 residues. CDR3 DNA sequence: TGTGCCAGCAGCTTAAAGGGGCCACCTCAAGAGACCCAGTACTTC. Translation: CASSLKGPPQETQYF.

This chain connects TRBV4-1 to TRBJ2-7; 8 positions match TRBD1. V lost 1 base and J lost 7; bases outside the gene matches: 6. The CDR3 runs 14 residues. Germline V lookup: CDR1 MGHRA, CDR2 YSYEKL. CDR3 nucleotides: TGCGCCAGCAGCCAAGGTCAGGGGGCGGGGGAGCAGTACTTC. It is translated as CASSQGQGAGEQYF.

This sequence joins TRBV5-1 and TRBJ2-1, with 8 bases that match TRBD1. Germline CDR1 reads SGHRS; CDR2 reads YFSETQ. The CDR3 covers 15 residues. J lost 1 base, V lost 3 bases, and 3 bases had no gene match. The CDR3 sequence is CASSSGTGSYNEQFF. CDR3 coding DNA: TGCGCCAGCAGCTCCGGGACAGGATCCTACAATGAGCAGTTCTTC.

CDR3: CASSRYPSGAFSSTDTQYF. In DNA form, the CDR3 reads TGTGCCAGCAGCCGATACCCTAGCGGGGCTTTCTCTAGCACAGATACGCAGTATTTT. The chain carries TRBV7-3 and TRBJ2-3; 9 positions agree with TRBD2. With 5 bases clipped from V and 0 bases from J, the junction kept 15 bases outside the gene matches. From germline, CDR1 is SGHTA and CDR2 FQGTGA. This CDR3 has 19 amino acids. Based on the CDR3 plus reference TRBV7-3 and TRBJ2-3, the full variable domain is GAGVSQTPSNKVTEKGKYVELRCDPISGHTALYWYRQSLGQGPEFLIYFQGTGAADDSGLPNDRFFAVRPEGSVSTLKIQRTERGDSAVYLCASSRYPSGAFSSTDTQYFGPGTRLTVL.

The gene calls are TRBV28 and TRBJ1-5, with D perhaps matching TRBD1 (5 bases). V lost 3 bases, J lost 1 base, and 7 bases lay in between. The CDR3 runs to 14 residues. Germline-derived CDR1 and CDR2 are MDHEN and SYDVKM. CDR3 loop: CASSLTVSNQPQHF. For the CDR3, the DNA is TGTGCCAGCAGTTTGACAGTGAGCAATCAGCCCCAGCATTTT.

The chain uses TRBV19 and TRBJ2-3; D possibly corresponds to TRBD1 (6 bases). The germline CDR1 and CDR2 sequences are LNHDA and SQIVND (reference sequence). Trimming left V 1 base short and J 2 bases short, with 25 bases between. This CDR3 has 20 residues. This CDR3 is CASSIVPSIVLPGATDTQYF. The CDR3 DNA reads TGTGCCAGTAGTATAGTCCCCTCGATTGTCCTTCCAGGGGCCACAGATACGCAGTATTTT.

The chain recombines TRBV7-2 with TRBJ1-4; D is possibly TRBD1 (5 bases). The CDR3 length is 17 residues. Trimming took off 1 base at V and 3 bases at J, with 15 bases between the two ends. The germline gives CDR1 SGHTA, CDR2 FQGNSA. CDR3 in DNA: TGTGCCAGCAGCTTAGTTGGAGGGGCGGCCCCTAATGAAAAACTGTTTTTT. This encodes CASSLVGGAAPNEKLFF. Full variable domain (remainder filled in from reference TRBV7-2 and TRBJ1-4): GAGVSQSPSNKVTEKGKDVELRCDPISGHTALYWYRQSLGQGLEFLIYFQGNSAPDKSGLPSDRFSAERTGGSVSTLTIQRTQQEDSAVYLCASSLVGGAAPNEKLFFGSGTQLSVL.

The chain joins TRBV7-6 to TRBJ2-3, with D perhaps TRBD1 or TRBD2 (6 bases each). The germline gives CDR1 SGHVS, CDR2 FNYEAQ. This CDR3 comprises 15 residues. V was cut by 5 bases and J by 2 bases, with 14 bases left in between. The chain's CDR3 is CASSLGGGVTDTQYF. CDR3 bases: TGTGCCAGCAGCCTAGGAGGGGGAGTCACAGATACGCAGTATTTT.

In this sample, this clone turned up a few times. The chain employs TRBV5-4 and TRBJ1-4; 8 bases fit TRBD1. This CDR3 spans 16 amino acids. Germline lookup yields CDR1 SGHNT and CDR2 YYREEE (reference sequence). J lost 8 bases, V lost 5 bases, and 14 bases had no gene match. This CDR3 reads CASSYIQGASAEKLFF. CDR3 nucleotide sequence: TGTGCCAGCAGTTACATTCAGGGGGCCTCCGCGGAAAAACTGTTTTTT.

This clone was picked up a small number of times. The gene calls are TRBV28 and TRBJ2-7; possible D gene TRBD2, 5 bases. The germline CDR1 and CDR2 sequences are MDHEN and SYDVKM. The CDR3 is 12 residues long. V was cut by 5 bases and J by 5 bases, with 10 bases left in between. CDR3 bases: TGTGCCAGCAGTCGGGAAACCCACGAGCAGTACGTC. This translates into CASSRETHEQYV.

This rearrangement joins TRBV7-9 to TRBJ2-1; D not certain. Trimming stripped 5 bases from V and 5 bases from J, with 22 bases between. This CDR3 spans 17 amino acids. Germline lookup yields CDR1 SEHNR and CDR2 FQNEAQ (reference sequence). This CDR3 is CASSGIIRPRRNNEQFF. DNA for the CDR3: TGTGCCAGCAGCGGTATTATTCGACCGCGGCGGAACAATGAGCAGTTCTTC.

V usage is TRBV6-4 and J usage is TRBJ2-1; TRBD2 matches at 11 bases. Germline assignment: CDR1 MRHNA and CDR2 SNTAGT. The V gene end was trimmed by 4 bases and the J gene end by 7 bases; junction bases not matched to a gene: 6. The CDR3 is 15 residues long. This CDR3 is CASSGLAGGLNEQFF. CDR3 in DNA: TGTGCCAGCAGTGGTCTAGCGGGGGGCTTAAATGAGCAGTTCTTC.

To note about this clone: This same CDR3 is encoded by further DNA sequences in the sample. The CDR3 loop is CASSQFLAGGRGEQFF. Here the CDR3 DNA reads TGTGCCAGCAGTCAATTTCTAGCGGGGGGCCGCGGGGAGCAGTTCTTC. This chain links TRBV4-2 with TRBJ2-1; 11 positions match TRBD2. V lost 6 bases, J lost 10 bases, and 14 bases stayed unmatched. CDR1 is LGHNA, CDR2 YNFKEQ, per germline. The CDR3 runs 16 residues.

The CDR3 region has the DNA TGTGCCAGCAGCTTAGGGGTTTCCTCTGGAAACACCATATATTTT. Amino acids: CASSLGVSSGNTIYF. V usage is TRBV2 and J usage is TRBJ1-3; maybe TRBD1 (5 bases). Deletions cut 6 bases from V and 0 bases from J, with 12 bases between. Germline V lookup: CDR1 SNHLY, CDR2 FYNNEI. The CDR3 spans 15 residues.

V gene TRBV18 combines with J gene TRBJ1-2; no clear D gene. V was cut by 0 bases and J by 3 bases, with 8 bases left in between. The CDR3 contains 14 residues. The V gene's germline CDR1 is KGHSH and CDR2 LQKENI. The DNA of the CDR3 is TGTGCCAGCTCACCACCCGGGTTCGACTATGGCTACACCTTC. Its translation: CASSPPGFDYGYTF.

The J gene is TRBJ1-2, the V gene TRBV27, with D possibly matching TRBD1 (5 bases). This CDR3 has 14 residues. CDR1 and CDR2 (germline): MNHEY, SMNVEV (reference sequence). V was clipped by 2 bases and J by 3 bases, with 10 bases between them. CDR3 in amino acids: CASSLGAGDYGYTF. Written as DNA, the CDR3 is TGTGCCAGCAGTTTAGGGGCGGGGGACTATGGCTACACCTTC.

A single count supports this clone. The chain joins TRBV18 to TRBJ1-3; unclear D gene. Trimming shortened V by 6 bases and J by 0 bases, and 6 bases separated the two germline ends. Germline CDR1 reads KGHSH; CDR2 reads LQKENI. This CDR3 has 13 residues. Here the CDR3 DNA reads TGTGCCAGCTCCAGCGGCTCTGGAAACACCATATATTTT. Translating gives CASSSGSGNTIYF.

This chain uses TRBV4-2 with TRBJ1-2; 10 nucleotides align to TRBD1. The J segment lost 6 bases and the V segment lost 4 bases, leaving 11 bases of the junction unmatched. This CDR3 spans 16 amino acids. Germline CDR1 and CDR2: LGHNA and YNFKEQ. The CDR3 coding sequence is TGTGCCAGCAGCCCCCCTTTTCAGGGACAGGGGAATGGCTACACCTTC. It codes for CASSPPFQGQGNGYTF.

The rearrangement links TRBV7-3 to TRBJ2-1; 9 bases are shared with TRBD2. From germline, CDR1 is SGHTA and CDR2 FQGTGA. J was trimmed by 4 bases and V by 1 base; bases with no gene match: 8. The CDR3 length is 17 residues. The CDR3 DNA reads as TGTGCCAGCAGCTTAATGGGGCCAGCGGGGGGTTACAATGAGCAGTTCTTC. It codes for CASSLMGPAGGYNEQFF.

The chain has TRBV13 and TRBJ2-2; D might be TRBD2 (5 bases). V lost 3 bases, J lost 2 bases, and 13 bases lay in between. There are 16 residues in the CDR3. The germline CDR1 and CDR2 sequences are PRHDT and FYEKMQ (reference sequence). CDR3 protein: CASSFTLGSNTGELFF. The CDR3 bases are TGTGCCAGCAGCTTCACGCTAGGGAGTAACACCGGGGAGCTGTTTTTT.

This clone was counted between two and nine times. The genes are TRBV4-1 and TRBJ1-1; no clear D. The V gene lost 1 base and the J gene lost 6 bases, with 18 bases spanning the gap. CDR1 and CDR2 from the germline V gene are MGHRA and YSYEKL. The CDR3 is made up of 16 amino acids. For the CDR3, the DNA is TGCGCCAGCAGCCAAGGCCTAACTAGGACGGTCCCTGAAGCTTTCTTT. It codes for CASSQGLTRTVPEAFF.

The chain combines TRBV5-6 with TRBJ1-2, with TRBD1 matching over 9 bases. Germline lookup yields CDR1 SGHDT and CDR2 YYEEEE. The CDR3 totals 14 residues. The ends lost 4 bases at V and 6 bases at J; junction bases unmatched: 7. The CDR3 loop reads CASSPLDRGNGYTF. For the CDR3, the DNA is TGTGCCAGCAGCCCCTTGGACAGGGGAAATGGCTACACCTTC.

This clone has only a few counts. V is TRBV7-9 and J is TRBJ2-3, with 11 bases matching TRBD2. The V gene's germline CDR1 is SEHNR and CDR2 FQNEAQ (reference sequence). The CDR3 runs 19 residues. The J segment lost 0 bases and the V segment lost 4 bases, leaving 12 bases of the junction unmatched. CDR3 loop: CASSSGLAVLMSSTDTQYF. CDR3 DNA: TGTGCCAGCAGCTCGGGACTAGCGGTGTTAATGTCTAGCACAGATACGCAGTATTTT.

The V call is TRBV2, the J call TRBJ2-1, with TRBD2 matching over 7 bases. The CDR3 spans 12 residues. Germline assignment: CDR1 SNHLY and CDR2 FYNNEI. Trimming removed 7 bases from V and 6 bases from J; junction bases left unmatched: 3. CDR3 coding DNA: TGTGCCAGCAAGGGGACTACCAATGAGCAGTTCTTC. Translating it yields CASKGTTNEQFF.

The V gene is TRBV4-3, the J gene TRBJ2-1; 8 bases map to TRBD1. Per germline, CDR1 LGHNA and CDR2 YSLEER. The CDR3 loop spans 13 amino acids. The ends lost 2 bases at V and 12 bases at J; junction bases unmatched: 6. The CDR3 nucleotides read TGCGCCAGCAGCCAAACCAGGGGGCTCGGGCAGTTCTTC. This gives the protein CASSQTRGLGQFF.

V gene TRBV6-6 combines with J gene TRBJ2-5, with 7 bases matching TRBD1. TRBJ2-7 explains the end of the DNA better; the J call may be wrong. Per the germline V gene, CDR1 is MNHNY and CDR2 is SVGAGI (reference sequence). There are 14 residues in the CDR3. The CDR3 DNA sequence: TGTGCCAGCAGTTACCCAGGACAGGATTACGAGCAGTACTTC. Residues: CASSYPGQDYEQYF.

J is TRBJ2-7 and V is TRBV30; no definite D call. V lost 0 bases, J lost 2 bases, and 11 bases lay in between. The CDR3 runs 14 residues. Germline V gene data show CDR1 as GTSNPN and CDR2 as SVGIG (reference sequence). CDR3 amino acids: CAWSVAALAYEQYF. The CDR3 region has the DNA TGTGCCTGGAGTGTAGCCGCACTTGCCTACGAGCAGTACTTC.

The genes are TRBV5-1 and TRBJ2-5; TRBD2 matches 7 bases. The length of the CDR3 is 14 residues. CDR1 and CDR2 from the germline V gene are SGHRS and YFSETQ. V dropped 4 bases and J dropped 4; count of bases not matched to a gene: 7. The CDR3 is CASSPGSGGETQYF. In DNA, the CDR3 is TGCGCCAGCAGCCCGGGATCGGGGGGAGAGACCCAGTACTTC.

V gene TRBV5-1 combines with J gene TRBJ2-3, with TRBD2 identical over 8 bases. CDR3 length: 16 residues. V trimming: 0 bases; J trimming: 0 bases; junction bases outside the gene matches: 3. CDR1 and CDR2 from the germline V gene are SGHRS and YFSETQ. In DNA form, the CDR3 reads TGCGCCAGCAGCTTGGCCGGGAGGGGTAGCACAGATACGCAGTATTTT. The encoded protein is CASSLAGRGSTDTQYF.